The rows below give T cell receptor beta chains drawn from one sample of a study of cytomegalovirus exposure and HLA in healthy donors. Profiling relied on immunoSEQ multiplex PCR, and the TCRdb table lists in-frame clones only, not all of them. The sample has approximately 160,000 clones; around 68% are singletons. The sample consisted of PBMCs. These receptors were obtained from a man aged 45-65 years in good health and CMV-seronegative. Each CDR3 is given with its conserved first and last residue. D genes are given only for firm matches. Expanded clones are given a class, and other clones once, few, many or no size at all.

D gene: NA
J gene: TRBJ1-6
clone size: NA
V gene: TRBV5-1
CDR3 length: 18
CDR3 DNA: TGCGCCAGCAGCTTGGTTGGGTCCTCCGCCAGCGATAATTCACCCCTCCACTTT
CDR3 protein: CASSLVGSSASDNSPLHF

D gene: TRBD1
J gene: TRBJ1-1
clone size: once
V gene: TRBV18
CDR3 length: 14
CDR3 DNA: TGTGCCAGCTCACGAACGGACAGGGATACTGAAGCTTTCTTT
CDR3 protein: CASSRTDRDTEAFF

D gene: NA
J gene: TRBJ2-1
clone size: NA
V gene: TRBV7-7
CDR3 length: 15
CDR3 DNA: TGTGCTAGCAGCTTAGCGCTGGTGAGACATGATGAGCAGTTCTTC
CDR3 protein: CASSLALVRHDEQFF

D gene: TRBD1
J gene: TRBJ1-5
clone size: few
V gene: TRBV5-6
CDR3 length: 18
CDR3 DNA: TGTGCCAGCAGCTTCACAGGGGGTACCTTTAATAGCAATCAGCCCCAGCATTTT
CDR3 protein: CASSFTGGTFNSNQPQHF

D gene: TRBD1
J gene: TRBJ1-1
clone size: NA
V gene: TRBV19
CDR3 length: 16
CDR3 DNA: TGTGCCAGTAGTATTCGGACAGGGGGCGGCAGTACTGAAGCTTTCTTT
CDR3 protein: CASSIRTGGGSTEAFF

D gene: TRBD1
J gene: TRBJ2-7
clone size: NA
V gene: TRBV5-1
CDR3 length: 15
CDR3 DNA: TGCGCCAGCAGCTTGGGGACAGGGGAACCCTACGAGCAGTACTTC
CDR3 protein: CASSLGTGEPYEQYF

D gene: NA
J gene: TRBJ2-6
clone size: NA
V gene: TRBV29-1
CDR3 length: 12
CDR3 DNA: TGCAGCGTTGATTCTGGGGCCAACATCCTGACTTTC
CDR3 protein: CSVDSGANILTF

D gene: TRBD2
J gene: TRBJ2-7
clone size: NA
V gene: TRBV4-1
CDR3 length: 16
CDR3 DNA: TGCGCCAGCAGCCAAGCTTCTACTAGCGCATCCTACGAGCAGTACTTC
CDR3 protein: CASSQASTSASYEQYF

D gene: NA
J gene: TRBJ2-7
clone size: NA
V gene: TRBV27
CDR3 length: 15
CDR3 DNA: TGTGCCAGCAGTTTATCTGGGAGGTTCGCCTACGAGCAGTACTTC
CDR3 protein: CASSLSGRFAYEQYF

D gene: NA
J gene: TRBJ2-2
clone size: NA
V gene: TRBV7-2
CDR3 length: 16
CDR3 DNA: TGTGCCAGCAGCTTCTACAGGGGAGGGAACACCGGGGAGCTGTTTTTT
CDR3 protein: CASSFYRGGNTGELFF

D gene: NA
J gene: TRBJ1-1
clone size: NA
V gene: TRBV11-2
CDR3 length: 12
CDR3 DNA: TGTGCCAGCAGCTTACCAAACACTGAAGCTTTCTTT
CDR3 protein: CASSLPNTEAFF

D gene: TRBD1
J gene: TRBJ2-5
clone size: few
V gene: TRBV10-1
CDR3 length: 13
CDR3 DNA: TGCGCCAGCAGTGACAAGGGGGCAGAGACCCAGTACTTC
CDR3 protein: CASSDKGAETQYF

D gene: NA
J gene: TRBJ1-2
clone size: once
V gene: TRBV28
CDR3 length: 16
CDR3 DNA: TGTGCCAGCAGTTTAGGTGGGACTCTCTTACTCTATGGCTACACCTTC
CDR3 protein: CASSLGGTLLLYGYTF

D gene: NA
J gene: TRBJ1-6
clone size: NA
V gene: TRBV2
CDR3 length: 15
CDR3 DNA: TGTGCCAGCAGGCTCGCGAGCTCCTATAATTCACCCCTCCACTTT
CDR3 protein: CASRLASSYNSPLHF

D gene: TRBD1
J gene: TRBJ1-2
clone size: once
V gene: TRBV6-5
CDR3 length: 15
CDR3 DNA: TGTGCCAGCAGGCCGGGACAGCGTCTGAACTATGGCTACACCTTC
CDR3 protein: CASRPGQRLNYGYTF

D gene: TRBD2
J gene: TRBJ2-2
clone size: NA
V gene: TRBV19
CDR3 length: 15
CDR3 DNA: TGTGCCAGTAGAGTAGCGGGGGCTAACACCGGGGAGCTGTTTTTT
CDR3 protein: CASRVAGANTGELFF

D gene: TRBD1
J gene: TRBJ1-4
clone size: NA
V gene: TRBV29-1
CDR3 length: 14
CDR3 DNA: TGCAGCGTGACAGGGAGTACAACTAATGAAAAACTGTTTTTT
CDR3 protein: CSVTGSTTNEKLFF

D gene: TRBD2
J gene: TRBJ2-3
clone size: NA
V gene: TRBV5-8
CDR3 length: 15
CDR3 DNA: TGTGCCAGCAGGTTGGGACTAGCGGGGCAAGATACGCAGTATTTT
CDR3 protein: CASRLGLAGQDTQYF

D gene: TRBD1
J gene: TRBJ1-1
clone size: NA
V gene: TRBV7-9
CDR3 length: 14
CDR3 DNA: TGTGCCAGCAGCTCGTCCCAGGGGGTTCCTGAAGCTTTCTTT
CDR3 protein: CASSSSQGVPEAFF

D gene: TRBD1
J gene: TRBJ2-1
clone size: few
V gene: TRBV5-1
CDR3 length: 14
CDR3 DNA: TGCGCCAGCAGCCGGGACAGGTTAAACAATGAGCAGTTCTTC
CDR3 protein: CASSRDRLNNEQFF

D gene: TRBD1
J gene: TRBJ2-3
clone size: NA
V gene: TRBV7-7
CDR3 length: 15
CDR3 DNA: TGTGCCAGCAGCTTTCGGGACAGGGCTGGTGATACGCAGTATTTT
CDR3 protein: CASSFRDRAGDTQYF

D gene: TRBD1
J gene: TRBJ1-5
clone size: NA
V gene: TRBV5-1
CDR3 length: 15
CDR3 DNA: TGCGCCAGCAGCTCGACAGGGGGTGACAATCAGCCCCAGCATTTT
CDR3 protein: CASSSTGGDNQPQHF